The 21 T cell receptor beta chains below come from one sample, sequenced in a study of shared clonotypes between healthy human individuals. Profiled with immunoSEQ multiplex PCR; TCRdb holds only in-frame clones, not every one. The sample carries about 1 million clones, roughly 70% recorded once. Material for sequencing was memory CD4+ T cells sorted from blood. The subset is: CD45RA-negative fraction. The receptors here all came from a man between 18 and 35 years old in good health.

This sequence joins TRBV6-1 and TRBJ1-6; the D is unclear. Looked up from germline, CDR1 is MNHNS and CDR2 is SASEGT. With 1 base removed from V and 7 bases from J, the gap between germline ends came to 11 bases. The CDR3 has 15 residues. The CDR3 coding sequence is TGTGCCAGCAGTGAAGGGAGGGCCGTCAATTCACCCCTCCACTTT. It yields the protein CASSEGRAVNSPLHF.

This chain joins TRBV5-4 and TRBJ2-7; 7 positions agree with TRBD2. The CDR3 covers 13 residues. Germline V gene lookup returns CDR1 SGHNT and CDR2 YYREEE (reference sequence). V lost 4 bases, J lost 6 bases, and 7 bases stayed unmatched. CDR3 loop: CASSRDYWGEQYF. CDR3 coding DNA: TGTGCCAGCAGCAGGGACTATTGGGGCGAGCAGTACTTC.

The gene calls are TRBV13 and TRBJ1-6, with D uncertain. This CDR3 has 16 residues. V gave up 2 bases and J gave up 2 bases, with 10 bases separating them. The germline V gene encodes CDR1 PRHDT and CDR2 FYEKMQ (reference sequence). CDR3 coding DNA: TGTGCCAGCAGCTTAAGGATCAGGCCCTATAATTCACCCCTCCACTTT. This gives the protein CASSLRIRPYNSPLHF.

The CDR3 DNA reads as TGTGCCAGCAGCGCGACTAGCGGGGGGCATACGCAGTATTTT. Protein sequence: CASSATSGGHTQYF. V usage is TRBV7-9 and J usage is TRBJ2-3, with 13 bases aligning to TRBD2. The length of the CDR3 is 14 residues. Per germline, CDR1 SEHNR and CDR2 FQNEAQ (reference sequence). The trim removed 5 bases at V and 7 bases at J, leaving 3 bases unmatched.

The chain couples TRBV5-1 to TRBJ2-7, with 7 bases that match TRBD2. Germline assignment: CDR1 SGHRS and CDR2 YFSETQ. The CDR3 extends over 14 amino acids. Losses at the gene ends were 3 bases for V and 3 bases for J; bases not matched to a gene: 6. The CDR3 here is CASSSGGGNYEQYF. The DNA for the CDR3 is TGCGCCAGCAGCTCCGGCGGGGGAAACTACGAGCAGTACTTC.

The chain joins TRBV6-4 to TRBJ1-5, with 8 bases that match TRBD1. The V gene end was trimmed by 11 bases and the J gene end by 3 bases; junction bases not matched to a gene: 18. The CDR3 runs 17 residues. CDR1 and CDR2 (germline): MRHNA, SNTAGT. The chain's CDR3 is CAGPIDSRDRINQPQHF. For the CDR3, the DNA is TGTGCCGGACCCATCGATTCCCGGGACAGGATCAATCAGCCCCAGCATTTT.

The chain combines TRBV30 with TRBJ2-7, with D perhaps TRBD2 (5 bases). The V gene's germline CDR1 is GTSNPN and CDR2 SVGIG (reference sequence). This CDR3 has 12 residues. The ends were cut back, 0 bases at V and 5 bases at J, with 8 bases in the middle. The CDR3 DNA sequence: TGTGCCTGGAGTGTGGCCGGGAACGAGCAGTACTTC. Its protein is CAWSVAGNEQYF.

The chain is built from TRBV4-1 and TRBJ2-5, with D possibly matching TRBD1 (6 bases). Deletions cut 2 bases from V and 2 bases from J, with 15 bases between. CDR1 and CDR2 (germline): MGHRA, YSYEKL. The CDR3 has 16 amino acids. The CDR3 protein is CASSQRGRGRQETQYF. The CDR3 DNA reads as TGCGCCAGCAGCCAAAGAGGCAGGGGCCGGCAAGAGACCCAGTACTTC.

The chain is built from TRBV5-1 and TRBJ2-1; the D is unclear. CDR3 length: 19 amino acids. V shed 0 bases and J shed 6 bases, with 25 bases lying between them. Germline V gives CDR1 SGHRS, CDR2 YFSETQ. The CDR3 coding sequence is TGCGCCAGCAGCTTGGGGCTGGGATCGCGGAGTCTCGGGCGCAATGAGCAGTTCTTC. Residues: CASSLGLGSRSLGRNEQFF.

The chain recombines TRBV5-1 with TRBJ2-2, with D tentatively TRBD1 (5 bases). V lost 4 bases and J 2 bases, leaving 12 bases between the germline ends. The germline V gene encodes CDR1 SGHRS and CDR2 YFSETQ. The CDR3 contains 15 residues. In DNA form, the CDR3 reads TGCGCCAGCAGCATTTCCCAGGGAAACACCGGGGAGCTGTTTTTT. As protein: CASSISQGNTGELFF.

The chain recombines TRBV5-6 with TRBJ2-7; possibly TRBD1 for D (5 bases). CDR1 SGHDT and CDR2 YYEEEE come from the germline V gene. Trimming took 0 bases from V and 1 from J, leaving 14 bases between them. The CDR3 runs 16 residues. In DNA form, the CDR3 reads TGTGCCAGCAGCTTGGAAACAGGCCTACCTTCCTACGAGCAGTACTTC. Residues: CASSLETGLPSYEQYF.

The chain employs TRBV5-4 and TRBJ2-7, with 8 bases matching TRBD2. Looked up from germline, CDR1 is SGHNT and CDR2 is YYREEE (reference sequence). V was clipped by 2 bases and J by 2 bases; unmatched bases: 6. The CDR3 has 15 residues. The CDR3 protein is CASSFGTRDTYEQYF. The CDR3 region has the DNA TGTGCCAGCAGCTTCGGGACTAGGGACACCTACGAGCAGTACTTC.

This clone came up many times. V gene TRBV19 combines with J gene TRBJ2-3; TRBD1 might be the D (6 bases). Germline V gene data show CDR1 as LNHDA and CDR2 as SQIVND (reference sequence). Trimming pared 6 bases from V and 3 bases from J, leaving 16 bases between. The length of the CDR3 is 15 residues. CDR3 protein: CASSPEGVWTDTQYF. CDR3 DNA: TGTGCCAGTAGCCCCGAGGGGGTCTGGACAGATACGCAGTATTTT.

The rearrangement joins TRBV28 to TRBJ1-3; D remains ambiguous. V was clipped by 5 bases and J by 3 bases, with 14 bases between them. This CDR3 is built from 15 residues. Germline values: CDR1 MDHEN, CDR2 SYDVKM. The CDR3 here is CASSRRVLGGNTIYF. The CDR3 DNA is TGTGCCAGCAGTCGGAGGGTACTGGGTGGAAACACCATATATTTT. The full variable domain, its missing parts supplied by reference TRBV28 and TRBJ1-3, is DVKVTQSSRYLVKRTGEKVFLECVQDMDHENMFWYRQDPGLGLRLIYFSYDVKMKEKGDIPEGYSVSREKKERFSLILESASTNQTSMYLCASSRRVLGGNTIYFGEGSWLTVV.

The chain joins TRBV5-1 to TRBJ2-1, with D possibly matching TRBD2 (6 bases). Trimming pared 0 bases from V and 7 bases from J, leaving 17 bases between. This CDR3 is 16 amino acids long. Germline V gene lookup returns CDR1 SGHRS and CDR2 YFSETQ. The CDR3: CASSLGPPGSGNEQFF. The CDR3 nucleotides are TGCGCCAGCAGCTTGGGTCCTCCCGGGAGTGGTAATGAGCAGTTCTTC.

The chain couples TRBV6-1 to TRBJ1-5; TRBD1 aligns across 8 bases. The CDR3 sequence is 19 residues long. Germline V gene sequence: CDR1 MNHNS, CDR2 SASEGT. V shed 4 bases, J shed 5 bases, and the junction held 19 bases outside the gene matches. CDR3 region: CASSVSLGQALVEDQPQHF. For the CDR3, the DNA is TGTGCCAGCAGTGTGTCCCTGGGACAGGCGCTGGTAGAAGATCAGCCCCAGCATTTT.

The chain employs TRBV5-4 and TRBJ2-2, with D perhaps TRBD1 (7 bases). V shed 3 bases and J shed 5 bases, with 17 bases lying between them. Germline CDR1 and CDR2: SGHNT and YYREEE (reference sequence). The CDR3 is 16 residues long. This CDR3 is CASSSIGQGGTGELFF. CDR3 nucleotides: TGTGCCAGCAGCTCCATTGGGCAGGGGGGTACCGGGGAGCTGTTTTTT. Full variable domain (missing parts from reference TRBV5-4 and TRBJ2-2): ETGVTQSPTHLIKTRGQQVTLRCSSQSGHNTVSWYQQALGQGPQFIFQYYREEENGRGNFPPRFSGLQFPNYSSELNVNALELDDSALYLCASSSIGQGGTGELFFGEGSRLTVL.

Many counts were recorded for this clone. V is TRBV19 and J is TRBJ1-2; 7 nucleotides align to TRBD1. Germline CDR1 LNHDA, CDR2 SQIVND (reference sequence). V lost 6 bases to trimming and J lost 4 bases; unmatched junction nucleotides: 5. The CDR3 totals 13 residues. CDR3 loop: CASSLSGGYGYTF. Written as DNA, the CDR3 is TGTGCCAGTAGCCTCTCAGGGGGCTATGGCTACACCTTC.

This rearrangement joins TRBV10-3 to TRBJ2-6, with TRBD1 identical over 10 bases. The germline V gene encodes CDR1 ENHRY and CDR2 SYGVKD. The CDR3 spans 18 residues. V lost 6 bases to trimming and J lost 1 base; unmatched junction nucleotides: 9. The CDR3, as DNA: TGTGCCATCAGGGAAGGGAGGGGACAGGGGTCTGGGGCCAACGTCCTGACTTTC. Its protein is CAIREGRGQGSGANVLTF.

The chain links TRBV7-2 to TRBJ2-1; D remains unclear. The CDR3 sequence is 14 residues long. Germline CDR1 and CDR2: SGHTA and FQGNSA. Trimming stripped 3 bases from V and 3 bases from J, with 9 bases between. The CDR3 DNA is TGTGCCAGCAGCTTGGGTGTAATCTACAATGAGCAGTTCTTC. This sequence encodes CASSLGVIYNEQFF.

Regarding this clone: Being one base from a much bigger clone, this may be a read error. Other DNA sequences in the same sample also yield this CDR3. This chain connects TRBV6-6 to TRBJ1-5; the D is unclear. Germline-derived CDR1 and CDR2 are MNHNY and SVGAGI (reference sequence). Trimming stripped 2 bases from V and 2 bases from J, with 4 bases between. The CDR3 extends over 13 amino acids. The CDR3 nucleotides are TGTGCCAGCAGTTACGGTGGCAATCAGCCCCAGCATTTT. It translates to CASSYGGNQPQHF.